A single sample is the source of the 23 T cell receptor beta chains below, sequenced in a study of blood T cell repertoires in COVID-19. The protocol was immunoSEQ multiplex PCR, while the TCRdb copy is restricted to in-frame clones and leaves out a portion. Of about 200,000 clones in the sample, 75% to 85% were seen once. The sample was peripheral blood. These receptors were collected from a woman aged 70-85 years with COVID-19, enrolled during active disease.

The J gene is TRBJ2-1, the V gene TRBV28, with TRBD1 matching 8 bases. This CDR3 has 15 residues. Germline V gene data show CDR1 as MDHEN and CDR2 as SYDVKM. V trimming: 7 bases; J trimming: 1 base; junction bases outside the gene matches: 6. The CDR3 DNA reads TGTGCCAGCACTCCAGGGGGCGGGTCCTACAATGAGCAGTTCTTC. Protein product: CASTPGGGSYNEQFF.

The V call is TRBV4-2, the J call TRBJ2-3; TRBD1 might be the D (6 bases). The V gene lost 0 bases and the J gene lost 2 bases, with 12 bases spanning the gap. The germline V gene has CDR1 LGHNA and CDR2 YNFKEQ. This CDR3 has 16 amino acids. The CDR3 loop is CASSQDGGQPTDTQYF. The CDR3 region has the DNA TGTGCCAGCAGCCAAGATGGGGGACAACCCACAGATACGCAGTATTTT.

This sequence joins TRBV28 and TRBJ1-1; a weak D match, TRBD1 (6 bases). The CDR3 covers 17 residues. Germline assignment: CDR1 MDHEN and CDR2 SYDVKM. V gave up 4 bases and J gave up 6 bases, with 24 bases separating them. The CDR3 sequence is CASSSQGSAGNLAEAFF. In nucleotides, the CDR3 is TGTGCCAGCAGTTCACAGGGAAGCGCCGGAAACTTAGCTGAAGCTTTCTTT.

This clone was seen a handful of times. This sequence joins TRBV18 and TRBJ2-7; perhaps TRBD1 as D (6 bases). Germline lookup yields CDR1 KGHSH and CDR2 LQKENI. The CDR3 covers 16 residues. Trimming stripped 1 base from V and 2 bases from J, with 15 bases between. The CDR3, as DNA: TGTGCCAGCTCACCACGACAAACAGGGTTAACCTACGAGCAGTACTTC. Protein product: CASSPRQTGLTYEQYF.

The chain's CDR3 is CASMGPGQGDVEQFF. In nucleotides, the CDR3 is TGTGCCAGTATGGGCCCGGGACAGGGAGACGTTGAGCAGTTCTTC. This chain connects TRBV19 to TRBJ2-1; 9 nucleotides line up with TRBD1. The J segment lost 9 bases and the V segment lost 7 bases, leaving 13 bases of the junction unmatched. This CDR3 has 15 amino acids. Per the germline V gene, CDR1 is LNHDA and CDR2 is SQIVND (reference sequence).

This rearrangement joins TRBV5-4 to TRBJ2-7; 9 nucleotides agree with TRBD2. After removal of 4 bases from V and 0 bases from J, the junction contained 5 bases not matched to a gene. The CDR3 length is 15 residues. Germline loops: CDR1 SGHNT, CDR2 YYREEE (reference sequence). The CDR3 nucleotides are TGTGCCAGCAGCCTTAGCGGGGGTATCTCCTACGAGCAGTACTTC. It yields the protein CASSLSGGISYEQYF. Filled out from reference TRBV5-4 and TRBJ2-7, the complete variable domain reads ETGVTQSPTHLIKTRGQQVTLRCSSQSGHNTVSWYQQALGQGPQFIFQYYREEENGRGNFPPRFSGLQFPNYSSELNVNALELDDSALYLCASSLSGGISYEQYFGPGTRLTVT.

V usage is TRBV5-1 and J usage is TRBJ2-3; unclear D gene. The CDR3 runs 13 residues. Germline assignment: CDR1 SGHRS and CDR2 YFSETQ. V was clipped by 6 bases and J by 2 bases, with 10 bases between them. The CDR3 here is CASKTEITDTQYF. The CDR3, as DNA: TGCGCCAGCAAGACGGAGATCACAGATACGCAGTATTTT.

The CDR3 DNA reads TGTGCCAGCAGTTTATGGTCTACTAAATCTGGGGCCAACGTCCTGACTTTC. This translates into CASSLWSTKSGANVLTF. This chain connects TRBV28 to TRBJ2-6; no definite D call. This CDR3 region has 17 residues. V was cut by 0 bases and J by 1 base, with 10 bases left in between. Germline CDR1 and CDR2: MDHEN and SYDVKM.

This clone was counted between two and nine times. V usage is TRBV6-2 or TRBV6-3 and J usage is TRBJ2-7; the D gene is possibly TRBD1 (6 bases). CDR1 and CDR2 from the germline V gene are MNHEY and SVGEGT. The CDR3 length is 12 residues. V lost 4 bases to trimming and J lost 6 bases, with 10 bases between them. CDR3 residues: CASSSQGIEQYF. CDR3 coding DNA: TGTGCCAGCAGTTCGCAGGGGATCGAGCAGTACTTC.

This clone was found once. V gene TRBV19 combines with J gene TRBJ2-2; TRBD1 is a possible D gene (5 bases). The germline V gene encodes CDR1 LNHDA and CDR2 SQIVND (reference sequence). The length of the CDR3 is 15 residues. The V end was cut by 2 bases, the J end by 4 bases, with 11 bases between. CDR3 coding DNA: TGTGCCAGTAGTATAAAGGGGCAAGGCACCGGGGAGCTGTTTTTT. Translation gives CASSIKGQGTGELFF.

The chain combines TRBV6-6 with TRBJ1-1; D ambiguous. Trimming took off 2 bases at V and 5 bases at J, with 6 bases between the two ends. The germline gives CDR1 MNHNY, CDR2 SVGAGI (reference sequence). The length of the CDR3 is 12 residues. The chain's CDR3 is CASSYRRTEAFF. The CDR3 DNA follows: TGTGCCAGCAGTTACCGTCGGACTGAAGCTTTCTTT.

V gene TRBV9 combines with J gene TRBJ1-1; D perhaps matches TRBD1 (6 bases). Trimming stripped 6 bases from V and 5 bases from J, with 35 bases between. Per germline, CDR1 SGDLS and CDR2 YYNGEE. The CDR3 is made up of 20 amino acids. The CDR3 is CASISQGKVYRGKKTTEAFF. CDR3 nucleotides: TGTGCCAGCATCTCACAGGGTAAGGTGTATAGAGGTAAGAAAACGACTGAAGCTTTCTTT.

Written as DNA, the CDR3 is TGTGCCAGCAGCTTAGACGGGACACCTAATGAAAAACTGTTTTTT. Translating it yields CASSLDGTPNEKLFF. The chain combines TRBV5-6 with TRBJ1-4; D may be TRBD1 (6 bases). Germline CDR1 SGHDT, CDR2 YYEEEE. The CDR3 consists of 15 residues. V was clipped by 2 bases and J by 3 bases, with 11 bases between them.

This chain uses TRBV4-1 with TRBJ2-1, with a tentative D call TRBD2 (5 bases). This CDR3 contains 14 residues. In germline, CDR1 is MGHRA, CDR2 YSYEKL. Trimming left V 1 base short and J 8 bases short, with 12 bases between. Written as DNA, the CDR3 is TGCGCCAGCAGCCAAGGCCTAGCATCGGATGAGCAGTTCTTC. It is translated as CASSQGLASDEQFF.

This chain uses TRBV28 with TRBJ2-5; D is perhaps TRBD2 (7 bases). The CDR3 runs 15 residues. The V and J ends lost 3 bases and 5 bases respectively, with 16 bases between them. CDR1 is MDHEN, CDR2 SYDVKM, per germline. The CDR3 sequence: CASSLGGGRVETQYF. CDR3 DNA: TGTGCCAGCAGTTTGGGGGGCGGGAGAGTGGAGACCCAGTACTTC.

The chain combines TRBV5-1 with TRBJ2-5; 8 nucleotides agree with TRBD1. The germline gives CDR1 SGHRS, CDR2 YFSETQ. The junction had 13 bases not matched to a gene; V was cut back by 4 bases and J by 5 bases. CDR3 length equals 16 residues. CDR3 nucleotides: TGCGCCAGCAGCCTATGGGGACAGGCCATCCGGGAGACCCAGTACTTC. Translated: CASSLWGQAIRETQYF.

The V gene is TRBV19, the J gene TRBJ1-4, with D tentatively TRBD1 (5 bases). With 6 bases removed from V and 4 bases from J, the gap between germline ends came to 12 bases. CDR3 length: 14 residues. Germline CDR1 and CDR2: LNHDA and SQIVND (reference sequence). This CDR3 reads CASSVQGSNEKLFF. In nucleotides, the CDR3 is TGTGCCAGTAGCGTCCAGGGTAGTAATGAAAAACTGTTTTTT.

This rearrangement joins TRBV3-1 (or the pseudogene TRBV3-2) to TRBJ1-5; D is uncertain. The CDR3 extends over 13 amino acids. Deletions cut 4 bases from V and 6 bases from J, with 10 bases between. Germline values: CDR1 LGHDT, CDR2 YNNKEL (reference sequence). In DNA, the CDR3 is TGTGCCAGCAGCCTAACAAGGAGTCAGCCCCAGCATTTT. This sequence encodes CASSLTRSQPQHF.

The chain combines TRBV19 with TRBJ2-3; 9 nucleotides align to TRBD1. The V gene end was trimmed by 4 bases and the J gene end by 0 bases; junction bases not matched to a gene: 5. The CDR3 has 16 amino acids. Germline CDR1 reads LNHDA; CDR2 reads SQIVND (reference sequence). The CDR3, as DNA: TGTGCCAGTAGTAAAGCCGGACAGGGGAGCACAGATACGCAGTATTTT. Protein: CASSKAGQGSTDTQYF.

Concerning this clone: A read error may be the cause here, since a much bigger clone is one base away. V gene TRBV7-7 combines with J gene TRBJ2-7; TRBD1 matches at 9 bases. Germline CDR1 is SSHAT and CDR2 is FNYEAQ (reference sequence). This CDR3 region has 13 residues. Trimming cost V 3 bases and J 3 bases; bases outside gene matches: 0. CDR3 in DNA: TGTGCCAGCAGCTTGGACAGGGGCTACGAGCAGTACTTC. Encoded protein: CASSLDRGYEQYF.

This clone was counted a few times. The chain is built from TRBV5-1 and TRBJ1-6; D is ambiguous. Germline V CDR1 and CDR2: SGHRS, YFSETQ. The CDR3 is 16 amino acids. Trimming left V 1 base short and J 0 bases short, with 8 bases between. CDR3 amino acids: CASSLRQSSYNSPLHF. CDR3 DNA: TGCGCCAGCAGCTTGCGACAAAGCTCCTATAATTCACCCCTCCACTTT.

The CDR3 nucleotides are TGTGCCAGCAGCTTCCTGGGGGCAACAGATACGCAGTATTTT. Protein sequence: CASSFLGATDTQYF. The chain carries TRBV5-4 and TRBJ2-3, with D maybe TRBD1 (6 bases). Per the germline V gene, CDR1 is SGHNT and CDR2 is YYREEE (reference sequence). The CDR3 runs 14 residues. V was trimmed by 2 bases and J by 3 bases, leaving 10 bases between them.

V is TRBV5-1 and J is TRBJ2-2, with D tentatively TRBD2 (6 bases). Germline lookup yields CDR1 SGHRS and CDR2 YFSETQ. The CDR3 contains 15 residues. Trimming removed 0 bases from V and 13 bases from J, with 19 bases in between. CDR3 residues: CASSLATVEASVLFF. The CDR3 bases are TGCGCCAGCAGCTTGGCCACGGTCGAGGCTAGCGTGCTGTTTTTT.